This paragraph covers one TCR beta chain sequence. This clonotype has ten or more counts. Its antigen is unknown. Base qualities are missing; no much larger clone stands one base away. The germline V and J ends show losses of 2 bases and 4 bases respectively, and no gene match explains 3 bases of the junction. Reading from cysteine to phenylalanine, the CDR3 counts 14 amino acids. Only CDR3 DNA remains: 42 bases, in frame from the first base. The CDR1 and CDR2 encoded by the germline V gene are SGHRS and YFSETQ. This entry belongs to a study of T-cell memory formation after mild COVID-19 (dated by TCRdb to about 2021). Concerning the study at large: Most TCR sequence clusters were specific to one of the two donors. T-cell clones expanding and contracting after mild COVID-19 in two donors were tracked by longitudinal TCRalpha and TCRbeta repertoire sequencing. The cohort was made up of two young adult volunteers, one female and one male, who were previously healthy.

Ficoll-Paque density gradient centrifugation was used to isolate PBMCs. TCRdb records Illumina NovaSeq 6000 as the sequencer. TCRalpha and TCRbeta cDNA libraries were constructed by 5'RACE with constant-segment primers, with sample barcodes and unique molecular identifiers being introduced. RNA was extracted from every sample with Trizol reagent. Libraries were amplified in two PCR steps, with a second sample barcode and Illumina TruSeq adapters added in the second step. Libraries were sequenced on an Illumina NovaSeq with 2 x 150 bp paired-end reads. Turning to the authors' computational methods: The reads were demultiplexed and collapsed into UMI-guided consensus sequences using migec v1.2.7. Using mixcr v2.1.11, the UMI consensuses were aligned to TRA and TRB V and J templates and assembled into clonotypes. A clonotype was counted as expanded or contracted only if both edgeR and NoisET called the change significant, with noise models trained on biological replicates. For edgeR calls, the cutoffs were a false discovery rate-adjusted p below 0.01 and a log2 fold-change threshold of 1. As an exploratory analysis of dynamics, PCA with hierarchical clustering was applied to max-normalized trajectories of the 1000 most abundant clonotypes. Separately sequenced CD4+ and CD8+ repertoires were used to assign the CD4 or CD8 phenotype of responding clones. TCRdb cleaned the public reads at Q25 with fastp, built clones with MiXCR and kept in-frame beta chains. Merged by CDR3 protein, the rows form single entries marked with the most common genes and DNA. The V and J calls, along with clone size, are taken from TCRdb and not from the paper's own processing. Across this sample there are 300,000 to 400,000 distinct CDR3 sequences, with roughly an eighth seen only once. About 24% of the sample goes to the ten largest clones.

General conclusions and limits of the study: Contracting CD4+ clones were located mainly in the CM and EM memory subsets, whereas CD8+ clones were found to be enriched in EMRA. Whether the second-wave clones peaking on day 37 were SARS-CoV-2 specific was not confirmed. The study included only a couple of mild cases, and larger cohorts that include severe cases with pre-infection samples were judged to be necessary. Balanced CD4/CD8 phenotypes were observed for clones contracting from day 15 to 85, whereas a bias towards CD4+ was observed for a second wave of clones expanding from day 15 to 37. Some responding clones were detected in pre-infection memory, suggesting pre-existing cross-reactive memory T cells joined the SARS-CoV-2 response.

Sequences were obtained from PBMCs or a T cell subset sorted from them (not recorded which). This receptor was obtained from a young man who had mild COVID-19 (a few samples of this study predate the infection). The sample titles of this study are shuffled in the database, so cell type and time point are left out; the donor was told from shared clones. The sequence links TRBV5-1 to TRBJ2-3, with 8 bases matching TRBD2. The bases read TGCGCCAGCAGCTTCGGGGGGGCTGCAGATACGCAGTATTTT. This encodes CASSFGGAADTQYF.